This is a list of T cell receptor beta chains from one sample in a study of T cells in Graves' hyperthyroidism and ophthalmopathy. TCRdb reanalysed the multiplex PCR reads using MiXCR and keeps one entry per CDR3 protein. The sample lists about 610,000 distinct CDR3 sequences; roughly 46% were seen once. Sequencing was performed on peripheral blood or thyroid tissue (not recorded which). All receptors come from a woman aged 18-30 years with Graves' hyperthyroidism. Both conserved end residues are part of each CDR3. A D gene is named only where the DNA matches it firmly. Clone size is shown for a subset of rows, as once, few, many or a class of expanded clone.

j_gene | v_gene | abundance | d_gene | CDR3nt | CDR3aa
TRBJ2-1 | TRBV7-3 | NA | NA | TGTGCCAGCAGCTATTCCCTGGGGAGTTCATCGTACAATGAGCAGTTCTTC | CASSYSLGSSSYNEQFF
TRBJ1-4 | TRBV12-3/TRBV12-4 | few | TRBD1 | TGTGCCAGCAGACCGGGACAGGGAGATGAAAAACTGTTTTTT | CASRPGQGDEKLFF
TRBJ2-5 | TRBV29-1 | once | NA | TGCAGCGTTGAAGGGGGGGCTATCTATGGCAGGGGTGAGACCCAGTACTTC | CSVEGGAIYGRGETQYF
TRBJ1-5 | TRBV12-3/TRBV12-4 | many | NA | TGTGCCAGCAGTCAAAGAGGATCGGGACAACCCCAGCATTTT | CASSQRGSGQPQHF
TRBJ1-1 | TRBV5-4 | few | NA | TGTGCCAGCAGCCCCGCCAACGCTGAAGCTTTCTTT | CASSPANAEAFF
TRBJ1-5 | TRBV30 | NA | TRBD1 | TGTGCCTGGAGGATGACAGGGCCGAATCAGCCCCAGCATTTT | CAWRMTGPNQPQHF
TRBJ1-2 | TRBV10-1 | NA | NA | TGCGCCAGCAGTTCGAGAAGGAATGGCTACACCTTC | CASSSRRNGYTF
TRBJ2-6 | TRBV5-1 | NA | TRBD2 | TGCGCCAGCGGTGAACTAGCGGGAAACACCGGGGCCAACGTCCTGACTTTC | CASGELAGNTGANVLTF
TRBJ1-2 | TRBV20-1 | NA | TRBD1 | TGCAGTGCTCGGGACAGAGCGCTAACTGGAAACACCTTC | CSARDRALTGNTF
TRBJ1-2 | TRBV5-5 | many | NA | TGTGCCAGCAGCTTAATCAGAGCTAACTATGGCTACACCTTC | CASSLIRANYGYTF
TRBJ2-3 | TRBV12-3/TRBV12-4 | few | TRBD2 | TGTGCCAGCAGCAGCGCGGGAGTGGACTCAAATACGCAGTATTTT | CASSSAGVDSNTQYF
TRBJ1-1 | TRBV4-3 | many | NA | TGCGCCAGCAGCCAAGAAGGAAAGGGAGGGTTGAACACTGAAGCTTTCTTT | CASSQEGKGGLNTEAFF
TRBJ1-3 | TRBV20-1 | few | TRBD1 | TGCAGTGCCGATGGACAGGGAATTGGAAACACCATATATTTT | CSADGQGIGNTIYF
TRBJ1-5 | TRBV6-1 | NA | NA | TGTGCCAGCAGTGCCCTCCGGGGGACCGGCAATCAGCCCCAGCATTTT | CASSALRGTGNQPQHF
TRBJ1-1 | TRBV12-3/TRBV12-4 | NA | TRBD1 | TGTGCCACGTCAGGCGGGACAGGGGAAGCTTTCTTT | CATSGGTGEAFF
TRBJ2-7 | TRBV20-1 | many | TRBD2 | TGCAGTGCCGGCCGTTGGCGGGAGGGTTACGAGCAGTACTTC | CSAGRWREGYEQYF
TRBJ1-4 | TRBV20-1 | many | NA | TGCAGTGCTCCCGAGGAGGCGAATGAAAAACTGTTTTTT | CSAPEEANEKLFF
TRBJ2-6 | TRBV12-3/TRBV12-4 | many | NA | TGTGCCAGCAGTCTCACTCGCTCTGGGGCCAACGTCCTGACTTTC | CASSLTRSGANVLTF
TRBJ2-6 | TRBV10-3 | many | TRBD1 | TGTGCCATCAGTGATGGGACAGGGGGCGCTGGGGCCAACGTCCTGACTTTC | CAISDGTGGAGANVLTF
TRBJ1-4 | TRBV4-2 | NA | TRBD1 | TGTGCCAGCAGCCGGGGACAGGGAGAGGAGGAAAAACTGTTTTTT | CASSRGQGEEEKLFF